This T cell receptor beta chain was documented in a study of identifying expanded T cells in peripheral blood. Study-wide results and limits: Clone count variance between roughly 2-week samples rose with total template count. Technical replicates showed around 1.2 changed clones; approximately 2 weeks around 15; four weeks 19.

Notes on this clone: Its antigen is undetermined.

The CDR3 contains 16 residues. Germline CDR1 reads SNHLY; CDR2 reads FYNNEI. Losses at the gene ends were 1 base for V and 5 bases for J; bases not matched to a gene: 9. During the collection period, no donor immune events like infections were recorded. Repertoires were generated with immunoSEQ multiplex PCR, while TCRdb's copy carries only in-frame clones and drops some. The sample includes around 91,000 clones, approximately 89% of them seen just once. The receptor was derived from a person between 18 and 75 years old in good health. The source material was blood. This chain joins TRBV2 and TRBJ2-5; 8 bases fit TRBD1. CDR3 loop: CASSEVVPGGAETQYF. CDR3 sequence (DNA): TGTGCCAGCAGTGAAGTGGTCCCAGGGGGCGCGGAGACCCAGTACTTC.